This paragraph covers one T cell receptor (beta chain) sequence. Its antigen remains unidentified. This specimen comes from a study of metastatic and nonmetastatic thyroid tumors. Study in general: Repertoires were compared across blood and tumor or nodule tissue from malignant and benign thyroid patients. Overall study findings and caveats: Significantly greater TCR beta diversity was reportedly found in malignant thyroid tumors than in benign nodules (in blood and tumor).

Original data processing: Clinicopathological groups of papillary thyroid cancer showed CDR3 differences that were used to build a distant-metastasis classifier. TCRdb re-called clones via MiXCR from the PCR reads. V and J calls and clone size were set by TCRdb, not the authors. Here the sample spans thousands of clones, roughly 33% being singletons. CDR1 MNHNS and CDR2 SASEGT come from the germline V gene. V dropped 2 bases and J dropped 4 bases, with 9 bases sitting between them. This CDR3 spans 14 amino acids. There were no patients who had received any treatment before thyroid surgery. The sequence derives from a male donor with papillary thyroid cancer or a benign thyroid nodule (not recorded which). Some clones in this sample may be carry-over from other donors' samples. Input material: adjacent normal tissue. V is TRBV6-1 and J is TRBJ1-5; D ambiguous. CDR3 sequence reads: CASSEKSANQPQHF. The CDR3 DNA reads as TGTGCCAGCAGTGAAAAATCGGCAAATCAGCCCCAGCATTTT.